One and the same sample provided the 26 T cell receptor beta chains below, sequenced in a study of T cell repertoires in cytomegalovirus infection. TCRdb reprocessed the reads via MiXCR and lists one record per CDR3 protein. The data contain just under 300,000 distinct CDR3 sequences, around 10% of them singletons. Sequencing input: PBMCs. The receptors originated from a human donor in good health (CMV status not recorded). Some clones in this sample may be carry-over from other donors' samples.

This clonotype appeared many times. The chain is built from TRBV6-2 or TRBV6-3 and TRBJ2-3; D might be TRBD2 (5 bases). V gave up 5 bases and J gave up 4 bases, with 10 bases separating them. The germline CDR1 and CDR2 sequences are MNHEY and SVGEGT. This CDR3 has 13 amino acids. CDR3: CASSIRLPDTQYF. The CDR3 region has the DNA TGTGCCAGCAGTATACGACTACCAGATACGCAGTATTTT.

There are many counts of this clonotype. The chain employs TRBV7-8 and TRBJ1-2, with a tentative D call TRBD1 (6 bases). The germline V and J ends were trimmed by 6 bases and 7 bases, with 12 bases remaining between them. Per germline, CDR1 SGHVS and CDR2 FQNEAQ. The CDR3 consists of 12 residues. The CDR3 sequence is CASRTGNVGYTF. The CDR3 coding sequence is TGTGCCAGCAGGACAGGAAATGTTGGCTACACCTTC.

This clonotype was seen at least ten times. The genes are TRBV29-1 and TRBJ2-5, with 10 nucleotides matching TRBD1. There are 14 residues in the CDR3. Germline CDR1 SQVTM, CDR2 ANQGSEA. Losses at the gene ends were 5 bases for V and 5 bases for J; bases not matched to a gene: 8. CDR3 bases: TGCAGCGTTACCGGGACAGGGGCAGGGGAGACCCAGTACTTC. Translated: CSVTGTGAGETQYF.

This clonotype appeared many times. The V gene is TRBV20-1, the J gene TRBJ1-1, with no clear D. The CDR3 totals 13 residues. Germline V gene sequence: CDR1 DFQATT, CDR2 SNEGSKA (reference sequence). The ends were cut back, 7 bases at V and 5 bases at J, with 17 bases in the middle. The DNA of the CDR3 is TGCAGTGTCAGGATGGGGAGGAGGACTGAAGCTTTCTTT. It codes for CSVRMGRRTEAFF.

This clonotype occurred many times. The CDR3 DNA reads as TGTGCCAGCAGTGTGGGACAGGGAGGCACCGGGGAGCTGTTTTTT. This codes for CASSVGQGGTGELFF. The chain joins TRBV2 to TRBJ2-2, with TRBD1 matching over 9 bases. The V and J ends lost 4 bases and 4 bases, in that order; junction bases with no gene match: 4. The CDR3 runs 15 residues. Germline-derived CDR1 and CDR2 are SNHLY and FYNNEI.

Ten or more counts support this clonotype. The chain is built from TRBV23-1 and TRBJ2-7, with TRBD2 as a possible D gene (5 bases). TRBV23-1 is an ORF, with its function uncertain. Trimming took off 2 bases at V and 2 bases at J, with 7 bases between the two ends. This CDR3 has 13 amino acids. CDR3: CASSQIGTYEQYV. The CDR3 DNA follows: TGCGCCAGCAGTCAAATCGGGACCTACGAGCAGTACGTC.

This clonotype was picked up many times. V is TRBV5-5 and J is TRBJ2-1; 8 bases map to TRBD2. Germline V gene data show CDR1 as SGHKS and CDR2 as YYEKEE (reference sequence). The length of the CDR3 is 17 residues. J gave up 4 bases and V 0 bases, and 9 bases lay outside the gene matches. The CDR3 region is CASSLERGSLMYNEQFF. The CDR3, as DNA: TGTGCCAGCAGCTTGGAGCGGGGGAGCCTAATGTACAATGAGCAGTTCTTC.

This clonotype was detected many times. The V call is TRBV6-1, the J call TRBJ2-7; maybe TRBD2 (7 bases). V was shortened by 6 bases and J by 1 base, with 16 bases between the two germline ends. This CDR3 region has 15 residues. Germline CDR1 is MNHNS and CDR2 is SASEGT. CDR3 in DNA: TGTGCCAGCAGACCACAGGGCGGGGGTTCCTACGAGCAGTACTTC. Protein product: CASRPQGGGSYEQYF.

In this sample, this clonotype turned up many times. The J gene is TRBJ2-1, the V gene TRBV7-9; 10 bases line up with TRBD1. V lost 5 bases and J lost 6; bases outside the gene matches: 7. Looked up from germline, CDR1 is SEHNR and CDR2 is FQNEAQ (reference sequence). This CDR3 comprises 15 residues. DNA for the CDR3: TGTGCCAGCAGCCCTCGACAGGGGGCCCTCAATGAGCAGTTCTTC. Translating gives CASSPRQGALNEQFF.

In its sample, this clonotype was seen many times. The rearrangement links TRBV28 to TRBJ1-1, with unresolved D. The germline CDR1 and CDR2 sequences are MDHEN and SYDVKM. This CDR3 is 15 amino acids long. V gave up 2 bases and J gave up 2 bases, with 12 bases separating them. The CDR3 DNA reads TGTGCCAGCAGTTTACGAATGACACCAAACACTGAAGCTTTCTTT. Protein: CASSLRMTPNTEAFF.

The chain links TRBV20-1 to TRBJ2-6; TRBD1 matches at 8 bases. With V trimmed by 6 bases and J by 2 bases, 9 bases remained unmatched. This CDR3 contains 16 residues. CDR1 is DFQATT and CDR2 is SNEGSKA in the germline V gene (reference sequence). CDR3 nucleotides: TGCAGTGCGGCAGGGGGCGGAGATACTGGGGCCAACGTCCTGACTTTC. Amino acids: CSAAGGGDTGANVLTF.

This sequence joins TRBV3-1 and TRBJ2-4; no clear D gene. The germline CDR1 and CDR2 sequences are LGHDT and YNNKEL (reference sequence). The V end was cut by 1 base, the J end by 4 bases, with 5 bases between. This CDR3 is built from 13 residues. The CDR3 protein is CASSQGLKNIQYF. Here the CDR3 DNA reads TGTGCCAGCAGCCAAGGGCTGAAAAACATTCAGTACTTC.

This clonotype came up many times. J is TRBJ2-7 and V is TRBV5-1; 13 bases are shared with TRBD2. The ends lost 4 bases at V and 2 bases at J; junction bases unmatched: 3. This CDR3 spans 15 amino acids. Per the germline V gene, CDR1 is SGHRS and CDR2 is YFSETQ. CDR3 coding DNA: TGCGCCAGCAGCACCGGGACTAGCGGGGCCTACGAGCAGTACGTC. Protein sequence: CASSTGTSGAYEQYV.

This clonotype came up many times. The rearrangement uses TRBV7-2 and TRBJ1-3; no clear D gene. Between the trimmed V and J ends, which lost 5 bases and 0 bases, there was a span of 2 bases. The CDR3 is 12 residues long. Germline V gene sequence: CDR1 SGHTA, CDR2 FQGNSA. The CDR3 here is CASSPSGNTIYF. The CDR3 nucleotides are TGTGCCAGCAGCCCCTCTGGAAACACCATATATTTT.

With respect to this clonotype: A much larger clone sits a single nucleotide away, making a read error possible. This chain connects TRBV4-1 to TRBJ1-2; D may be TRBD1 (6 bases). This CDR3 comprises 16 residues. Germline V CDR1 and CDR2: MGHRA, YSYEKL. V was shortened by 1 base and J by 8 bases, with 20 bases between the two germline ends. This CDR3 is CASSQVRQVTLLGYTF. Here the CDR3 DNA reads TGCGCCAGCAGCCAAGTCCGACAGGTGACGTTGCTGGGCTACACCTTC.

V gene TRBV20-1 combines with J gene TRBJ2-3; TRBD2 aligns across 14 bases. Trimming took 3 bases from V and 7 from J; bases not matched to a gene: 9. The CDR3 contains 16 residues. Germline V lookup: CDR1 DFQATT, CDR2 SNEGSKA (reference sequence). The CDR3 is CSARGRLAGGPNTQYF. In nucleotides, the CDR3 is TGCAGTGCTAGGGGGAGACTAGCGGGGGGGCCAAATACGCAGTATTTT.

This clonotype was recorded many times. The CDR3 DNA is TGTGCCAGCAGTTCATCAACGGAGACCCAGTACTTC. It is translated as CASSSSTETQYF. The V and J genes are TRBV6-2 or TRBV6-3 and TRBJ2-5, with D unresolved. CDR3 length equals 12 residues. V was clipped by 4 bases and J by 5 bases, with 8 bases between them. Per the germline V gene, CDR1 is MNHEY and CDR2 is SVGEGT.

This clonotype was detected ten times or more. The chain links TRBV7-2 to TRBJ2-4; D is unresolved. V lost 2 bases and J lost 11, with 13 bases in between. Germline CDR1 is SGHTA and CDR2 is FQGNSA. The CDR3 spans 13 residues. CDR3 sequence reads: CASSLLISVVQYF. In DNA, the CDR3 is TGTGCCAGCAGCTTACTGATAAGTGTCGTTCAGTACTTC.

This clonotype showed up just a few times. The rearrangement links TRBV20-1 to TRBJ2-1; 9 bases match TRBD2. Germline loops: CDR1 DFQATT, CDR2 SNEGSKA (reference sequence). The CDR3 runs 14 residues. V was clipped by 2 bases and J by 6 bases; unmatched bases: 5. The CDR3 here is CSARSAGGLNEQFF. The CDR3 coding sequence is TGCAGTGCTAGATCAGCGGGGGGCCTCAATGAGCAGTTCTTC.

Ten or more counts support this clonotype. The J gene is TRBJ1-5, the V gene TRBV12-3 or TRBV12-4; a possible D gene is TRBD1 (6 bases). The CDR3 extends over 15 amino acids. Trimming left V 6 bases short and J 1 base short, with 13 bases between. In DNA form, the CDR3 reads TGTGCCAGCAGCTCCCCCGGACAGAGCAATCAGCCCCAGCATTTT. Translated, it gives CASSSPGQSNQPQHF.

This clonotype appeared many times. The V and J genes are TRBV7-2 and TRBJ1-1; D is possibly TRBD1 (6 bases). Trimming removed 3 bases at V and 4 bases at J, with 9 bases between. CDR1 is SGHTA, CDR2 FQGNSA, per germline. The CDR3 extends over 13 amino acids. This chain's CDR3 is CASSFTGSTEAFF. The CDR3 coding sequence is TGTGCCAGCAGCTTTACAGGGTCCACTGAAGCTTTCTTT.

This clonotype was seen ten or more times. This chain links TRBV6-6 with TRBJ1-5; TRBD1 might be the D (6 bases). The V and J ends lost 6 bases and 2 bases respectively, with 17 bases between them. The V gene's germline CDR1 is MNHNY and CDR2 SVGAGI (reference sequence). This CDR3 region has 16 residues. The CDR3 loop reads CASSPNGGAGNQPQHF. As DNA, the CDR3 is TGTGCCAGCAGCCCCAACGGGGGGGCTGGCAATCAGCCCCAGCATTTT.

This clonotype occurred many times. The CDR3 sequence is CASSPGGGEAFF. The CDR3 DNA is TGTGCCAGCAGCCCCGGCGGCGGTGAAGCTTTCTTT. The chain has TRBV7-9 and TRBJ1-1; D gene unclear. CDR1 and CDR2 (germline): SEHNR, FQNEAQ (reference sequence). V was trimmed by 5 bases and J by 7 bases, leaving 11 bases between them. The CDR3 consists of 12 residues.

The chain combines TRBV20-1 with TRBJ2-1; TRBD2 agrees at 13 bases. The CDR3 has 16 residues. The germline gives CDR1 DFQATT, CDR2 SNEGSKA (reference sequence). V lost 5 bases to trimming and J lost 10 bases; unmatched junction nucleotides: 14. CDR3 DNA: TGCAGTGCTTCAACCCCCGGGACTAGCGGGAAAGGGGAGCAGTTCTTC. Its translation is CSASTPGTSGKGEQFF.

Many counts were recorded for this clonotype. The chain couples TRBV20-1 to TRBJ1-1, with a possible D match to TRBD1 (5 bases). The germline CDR1 and CDR2 sequences are DFQATT and SNEGSKA (reference sequence). V was pared by 3 bases and J by 6 bases, with 14 bases between. This CDR3 comprises 13 residues. This CDR3 reads CSARAQGVAEAFF. Here the CDR3 DNA reads TGCAGTGCTAGGGCCCAAGGGGTCGCTGAAGCTTTCTTT.

The table lists this clonotype with many counts. The rearrangement uses TRBV6-2 or TRBV6-3 and TRBJ1-2, with TRBD1 matching over 9 bases. CDR3 size: 18 residues. Germline loops: CDR1 MNHEY, CDR2 SVGEGT. The ends lost 5 bases at V and 3 bases at J; junction bases unmatched: 16. CDR3 in DNA: TGTGCCAGCAGTCGAGATACCATACAGGGGGCTGGAGACTATGGCTACACCTTC. Amino acids: CASSRDTIQGAGDYGYTF.